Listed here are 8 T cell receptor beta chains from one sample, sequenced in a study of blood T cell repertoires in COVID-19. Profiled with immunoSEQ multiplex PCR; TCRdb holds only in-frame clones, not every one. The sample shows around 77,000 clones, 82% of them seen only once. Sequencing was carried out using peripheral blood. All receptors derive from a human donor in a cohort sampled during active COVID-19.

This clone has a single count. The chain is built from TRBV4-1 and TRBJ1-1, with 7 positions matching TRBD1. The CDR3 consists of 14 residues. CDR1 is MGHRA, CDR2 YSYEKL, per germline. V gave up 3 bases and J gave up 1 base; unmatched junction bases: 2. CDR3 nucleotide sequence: TGCGCCAGCAGCCAGGGACAGACGAACACTGAAGCTTTCTTT. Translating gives CASSQGQTNTEAFF.

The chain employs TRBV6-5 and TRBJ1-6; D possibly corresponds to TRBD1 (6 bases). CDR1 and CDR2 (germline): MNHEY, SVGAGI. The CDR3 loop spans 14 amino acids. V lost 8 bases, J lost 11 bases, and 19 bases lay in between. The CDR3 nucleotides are TGTGCCAGCTCTCCAAGGGGGAAGGGGACACCCCTCCACTTT. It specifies CASSPRGKGTPLHF.

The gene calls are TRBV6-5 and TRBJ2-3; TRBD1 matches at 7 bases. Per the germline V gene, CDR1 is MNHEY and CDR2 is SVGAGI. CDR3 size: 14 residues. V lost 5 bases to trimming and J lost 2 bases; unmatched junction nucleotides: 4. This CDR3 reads CASSRQGFTDTQYF. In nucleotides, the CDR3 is TGTGCCAGCAGTAGACAGGGTTTCACAGATACGCAGTATTTT.

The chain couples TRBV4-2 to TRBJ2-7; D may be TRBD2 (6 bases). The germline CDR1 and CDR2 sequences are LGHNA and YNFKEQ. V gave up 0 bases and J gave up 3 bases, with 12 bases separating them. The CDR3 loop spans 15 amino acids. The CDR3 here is CASSQDLRGGYEQYF. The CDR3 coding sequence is TGTGCCAGCAGCCAAGATTTGAGGGGAGGCTACGAGCAGTACTTC.

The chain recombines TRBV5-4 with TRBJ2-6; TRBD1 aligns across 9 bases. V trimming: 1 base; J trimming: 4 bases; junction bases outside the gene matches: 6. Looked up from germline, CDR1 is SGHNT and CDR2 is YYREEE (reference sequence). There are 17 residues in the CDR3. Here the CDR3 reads CASSLPGQGTGANVLTF. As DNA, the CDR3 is TGTGCCAGCAGCTTGCCGGGACAGGGTACGGGGGCCAACGTCCTGACTTTC.

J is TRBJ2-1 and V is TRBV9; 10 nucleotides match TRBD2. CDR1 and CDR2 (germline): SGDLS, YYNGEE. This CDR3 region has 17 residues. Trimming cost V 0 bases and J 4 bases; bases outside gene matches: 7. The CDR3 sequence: CASSVGNLAGGYNEQFF. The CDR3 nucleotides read TGTGCCAGCAGCGTAGGGAACTTAGCGGGGGGATACAATGAGCAGTTCTTC. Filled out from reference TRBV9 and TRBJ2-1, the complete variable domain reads DSGVTQTPKHLITATGQRVTLRCSPRSGDLSVYWYQQSLDQGLQFLIQYYNGEERAKGNILERFSAQQFPDLHSELNLSSLELGDSALYFCASSVGNLAGGYNEQFFGPGTRLTVL.

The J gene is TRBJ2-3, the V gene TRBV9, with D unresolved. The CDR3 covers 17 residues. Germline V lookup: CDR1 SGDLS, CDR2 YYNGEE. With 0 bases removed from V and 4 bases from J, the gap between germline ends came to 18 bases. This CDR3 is CASSVVGAGYRSDTQYF. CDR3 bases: TGTGCCAGCAGCGTAGTCGGTGCTGGTTACCGATCAGATACGCAGTATTTT.

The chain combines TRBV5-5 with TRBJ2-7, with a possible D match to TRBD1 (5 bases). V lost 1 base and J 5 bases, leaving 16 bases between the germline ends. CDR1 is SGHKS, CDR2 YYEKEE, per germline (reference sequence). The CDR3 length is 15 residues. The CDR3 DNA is TGTGCCAGCAGCTTGAGAAGTTCCAGGGTCCACGAGCAGTACTTC. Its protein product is CASSLRSSRVHEQYF.